The 8 T cell receptor beta chains below all came from one sample that was sequenced in a study of T cells in Graves' hyperthyroidism and ophthalmopathy. Regions amplified from RNA transcripts were the TCR beta CDR3 regions. Researchers ran a first-round RT-PCR on the TCR CDR3 using the HTBI primer set. TCRdb analysed the multiplex PCR reads with MiXCR anew, one entry per CDR3 protein. The profile shows some 510,000 distinct CDR3 sequences, under 25% of them singletons. Sequenced material: blood. Every receptor here comes from a man aged 18-30 years with Graves' hyperthyroidism.

Only a few counts were recorded for this clonotype. The V call is TRBV29-1, the J call TRBJ1-2; TRBD1 might be the D (5 bases). Germline V gives CDR1 SQVTM, CDR2 ANQGSEA. Trimming took off 6 bases at V and 7 bases at J, with 27 bases between the two ends. The CDR3 runs 16 residues. The CDR3 DNA reads as TGCAGCGTGGGGACTCCAAGAACGGACTATGTGGCTGGCTACACCTTC. Translating gives CSVGTPRTDYVAGYTF.

This clonotype occurred many times. The chain couples TRBV11-2 to TRBJ1-2; D gene unclear. Trimming removed 5 bases at V and 6 bases at J, with 10 bases between. In germline, CDR1 is SGHAT, CDR2 FQNNGV. There are 12 residues in the CDR3. In nucleotides, the CDR3 is TGTGCCAGCAGCAAACGGACTGATGGCTACACCTTC. Translated: CASSKRTDGYTF.

Ten or more counts support this clonotype. The chain joins TRBV19 to TRBJ1-1; tentative D call: TRBD1 (5 bases). V lost 5 bases to trimming and J lost 4 bases, with 17 bases between them. The CDR3 length is 15 residues. CDR1 is LNHDA, CDR2 SQIVND, per germline (reference sequence). The CDR3 loop is CASSALRGTGTEAFF. The CDR3 DNA sequence: TGTGCCAGTAGTGCCCTCCGGGGGACGGGCACTGAAGCTTTCTTT.

This clonotype was recorded many times. The chain has TRBV27 and TRBJ1-5; 7 positions agree with TRBD1. Unmatched junction bases numbered 11, after V lost 7 bases and J lost 5 bases. In germline, CDR1 is MNHEY, CDR2 SMNVEV (reference sequence). The CDR3 covers 15 residues. CDR3 bases: TGTGCCAGCAAAGCTGACAGGGCGGCGTATCAGCCCCAGCATTTT. Residues: CASKADRAAYQPQHF.

This clonotype was observed once. The chain has TRBV10-3 and TRBJ2-4; perhaps D is TRBD1 or TRBD2 (5 bases each). The CDR3 loop spans 16 amino acids. Germline assignment: CDR1 ENHRY and CDR2 SYGVKD. Trimming removed 0 bases at V and 0 bases at J, with 9 bases between. CDR3 loop: CAISESPGTAKNIQYF. Here the CDR3 DNA reads TGTGCCATCAGTGAGTCCCCGGGGACAGCCAAAAACATTCAGTACTTC.

This clonotype was recorded at least ten times. The chain uses TRBV13 and TRBJ1-6; D not certain. The germline V gene has CDR1 PRHDT and CDR2 FYEKMQ (reference sequence). This CDR3 contains 15 residues. The V end lost 3 bases, the J end lost 10 bases, and 16 bases lay between the germline ends. The CDR3, as DNA: TGTGCCAGCAGCTTCCGGGCCTCGGCAGACTCACCCCTCCACTTT. Its protein product is CASSFRASADSPLHF. Drawing the rest from reference TRBV13 and TRBJ1-6, the complete variable domain is AAGVIQSPRHLIKEKRETATLKCYPIPRHDTVYWYQQGPGQDPQFLISFYEKMQSDKGSIPDRFSAQQFSDYHSELNMSSLELGDSALYFCASSFRASADSPLHFGNGTRLTVT.

Many counts were recorded for this clonotype. The chain recombines TRBV6-1 with TRBJ2-5; the D is unclear. V gave up 4 bases and J gave up 1 base, with 13 bases separating them. The CDR3 spans 15 residues. Germline CDR1 MNHNS, CDR2 SASEGT. The CDR3 DNA sequence: TGTGCCAGCAGTGGAACCCGGTCCACCCAAGAGACCCAGTACTTC. The encoded protein is CASSGTRSTQETQYF.

In its sample, this clonotype was seen many times. The chain is built from TRBV20-1 and TRBJ2-2; 7 bases fit TRBD2. Germline V gene lookup returns CDR1 DFQATT and CDR2 SNEGSKA (reference sequence). The J segment lost 8 bases and the V segment lost 5 bases, leaving 11 bases of the junction unmatched. There are 14 residues in the CDR3. CDR3 sequence (DNA): TGCAGTGCTGTCCTTGTGCGGGGGAGAGGGGAGCTGTTTTTT. Encoded protein: CSAVLVRGRGELFF.